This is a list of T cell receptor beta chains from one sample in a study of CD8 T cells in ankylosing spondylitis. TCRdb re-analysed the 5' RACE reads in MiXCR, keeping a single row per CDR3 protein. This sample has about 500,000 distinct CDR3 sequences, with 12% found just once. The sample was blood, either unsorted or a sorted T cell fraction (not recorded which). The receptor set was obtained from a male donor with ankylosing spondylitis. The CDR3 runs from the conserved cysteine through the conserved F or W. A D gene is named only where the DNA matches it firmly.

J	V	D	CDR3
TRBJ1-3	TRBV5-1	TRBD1	CASSLGKPGQGAYLSGNTIYF
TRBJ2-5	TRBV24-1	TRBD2	CATSGASGTQETQYF
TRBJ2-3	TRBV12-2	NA	CASRLAVYCRVVLAGFNTQYF
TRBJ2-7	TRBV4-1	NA	CASSQAINNREQYF
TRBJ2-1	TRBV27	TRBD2	CASSAKPPLAGVNEQFF
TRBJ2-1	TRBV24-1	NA	CATSDPVTTEQFF
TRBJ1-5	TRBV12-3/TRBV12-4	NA	CASSLGAMGNQPQHF
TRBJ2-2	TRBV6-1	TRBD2	CASQGLKEIIYGELFF
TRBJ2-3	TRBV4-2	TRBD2	CASSQVTAGGPLRDTQYF
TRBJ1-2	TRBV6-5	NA	CASSYQAGAWYGYTF
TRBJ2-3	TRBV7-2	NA	CASSLVVDPGVNTQYF
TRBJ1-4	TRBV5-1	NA	CASSSDGIEEKLFF
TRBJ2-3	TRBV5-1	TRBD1	CASSGGQGGTVYF
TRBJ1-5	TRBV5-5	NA	CASSFSGMNNQPQHF
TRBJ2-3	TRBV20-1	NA	CSAAYTQDTQYF
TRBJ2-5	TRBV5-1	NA	CASSPDPDTETQYF
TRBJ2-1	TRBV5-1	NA	CASSLGPNNNEQFF
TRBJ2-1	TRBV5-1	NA	CASRPLQGPTYNEQFF
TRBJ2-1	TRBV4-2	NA	CASSQLADPPREQFF
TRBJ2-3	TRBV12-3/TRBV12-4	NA	CASSTTRLDTQYF
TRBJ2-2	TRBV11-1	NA	CASRLGATGELFF
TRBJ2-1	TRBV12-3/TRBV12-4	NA	CASSRSMGSGNEQFF
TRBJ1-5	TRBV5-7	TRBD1	CASSLRDRISNQPQHF
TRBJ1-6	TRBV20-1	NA	CSASAGNSPLHF
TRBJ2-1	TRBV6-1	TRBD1	CASRITGGTYNEQFF
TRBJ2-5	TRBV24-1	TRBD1	CATSDFRQGAGETQYF
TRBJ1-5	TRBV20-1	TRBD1	CSAIPGQGPHQPQHF
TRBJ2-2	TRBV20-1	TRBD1	CSARGDRVRTGELFF
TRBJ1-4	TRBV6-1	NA	CASGMTTTNEKLFF
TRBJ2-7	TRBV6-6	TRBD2	CASKVSGSYEQYF
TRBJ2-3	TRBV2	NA	CASAGSWDTQYF
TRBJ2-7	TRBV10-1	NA	CASSQWTGRDEQYF
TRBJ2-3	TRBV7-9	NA	CASSLASTGVTDTQYF
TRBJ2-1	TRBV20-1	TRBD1	CSARLRQGYNEQFF
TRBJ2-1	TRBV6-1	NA	CASNPRGGRPPHYNEQFF
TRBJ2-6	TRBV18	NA	CASSPLGKGANVLTF
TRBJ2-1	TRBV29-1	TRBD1	CSVQRTGGNEQFF
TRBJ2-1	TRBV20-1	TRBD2	CSARSGRAVDEQFF
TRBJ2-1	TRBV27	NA	CASSSPVGDEQFF
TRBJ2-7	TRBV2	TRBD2	CASSPGTTIWEQYF
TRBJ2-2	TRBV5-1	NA	CASSLHAGVGTGELFF
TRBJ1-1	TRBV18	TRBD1	CASSSDRAAEAFF
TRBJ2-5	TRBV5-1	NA	CASSFSGLLETQYF
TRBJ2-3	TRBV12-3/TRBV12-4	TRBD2	CASLLAGGNTDTQYF
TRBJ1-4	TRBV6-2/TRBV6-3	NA	CASTDPGTPNEKLFF
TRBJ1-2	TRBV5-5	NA	CASSGDRRYGYTF
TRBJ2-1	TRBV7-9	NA	CASSFSSGSNKNEQFF
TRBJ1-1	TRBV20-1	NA	CSARGPPGAFF
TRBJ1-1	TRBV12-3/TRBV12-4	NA	CASSFPWGDHTEAFF
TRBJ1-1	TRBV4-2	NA	CASSTVNSGDDTEAFF
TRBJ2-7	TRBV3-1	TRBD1	CASSQTPGGRSYEQYF
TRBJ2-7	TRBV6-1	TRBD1	CASSAQTGVNEQYF
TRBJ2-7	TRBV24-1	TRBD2	CATSDPSSAGGYEQYF
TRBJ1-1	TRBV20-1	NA	CSASPGSFTEAFF
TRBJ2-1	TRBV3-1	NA	CASSDGGSWANNEQFF